These 18 T cell receptor beta chains came from one sample sequenced in a study of blood T cell repertoires in COVID-19. Method: immunoSEQ multiplex PCR; TCRdb's copy keeps in-frame clones and lacks some. The data contain more than 85,000 clones, approximately 85% of them seen just once; the ten biggest clones take up 16%. Specimen: peripheral blood. Source of these receptors: a woman aged 60 to 75 with acute or convalescent COVID-19.

CDR3 in amino acids: CASSQTGGNQPQHF. CDR3 nucleotide sequence: TGTGCCAGCAGCCAAACAGGCGGCAATCAGCCCCAGCATTTT. The chain joins TRBV7-6 to TRBJ1-5; a weak D match, TRBD1 (5 bases). Trimming pared 5 bases from V and 2 bases from J, leaving 10 bases between. CDR3 length equals 14 residues. Germline V gene data show CDR1 as SGHVS and CDR2 as FNYEAQ.

The chain carries TRBV4-2 and TRBJ1-4, with 9 bases lining up with TRBD1. This CDR3 contains 18 residues. Germline CDR1 and CDR2: LGHNA and YNFKEQ. The J segment lost 6 bases and the V segment lost 0 bases, leaving 11 bases of the junction unmatched. The CDR3 loop reads CASSQDPVGQGTDEKLFF. CDR3 coding DNA: TGTGCCAGCAGCCAAGATCCCGTGGGACAGGGCACTGATGAAAAACTGTTTTTT.

The chain couples TRBV19 to TRBJ1-4, with TRBD1 identical over 7 bases. The germline gives CDR1 LNHDA, CDR2 SQIVND (reference sequence). The CDR3 has 12 amino acids. Unmatched junction bases numbered 7, after V lost 10 bases and J lost 8 bases. The CDR3 here is CATADRMEKLFF. The CDR3 bases are TGTGCCACCGCGGACAGGATGGAAAAACTGTTTTTT.

The chain links TRBV6-5 to TRBJ1-2; tentatively, D is TRBD1 (5 bases). The CDR3 totals 13 residues. Per the germline V gene, CDR1 is MNHEY and CDR2 is SVGAGI. Trimming took 7 bases from V and 5 from J, leaving 14 bases between them. In DNA, the CDR3 is TGTGCCAGCAAACTGGACGGGGGGTATGGCTACACCTTC. This codes for CASKLDGGYGYTF.

The chain uses TRBV19 and TRBJ1-1; D is unresolved. The V and J ends lost 0 bases and 8 bases respectively, with 13 bases between them. Germline V gives CDR1 LNHDA, CDR2 SQIVND (reference sequence). CDR3 size: 14 residues. Here the CDR3 reads CASSIDLNGREAFF. The CDR3 nucleotides are TGTGCCAGTAGTATAGATCTTAATGGCAGGGAAGCTTTCTTT.

This clone was detected only a few times. J is TRBJ1-5 and V is TRBV7-9; perhaps TRBD1 as D (5 bases). This CDR3 is built from 13 residues. V gave up 5 bases and J gave up 2 bases, with 7 bases separating them. Germline CDR1 is SEHNR and CDR2 is FQNEAQ (reference sequence). DNA for the CDR3: TGTGCCAGCAGCCAGGGCGGCAATCAGCCCCAGCATTTT. Protein: CASSQGGNQPQHF.

The rearrangement links TRBV4-1 to TRBJ2-1; 16 bases fit TRBD2. The CDR3 sequence is 18 residues long. Trimming at V came to 0 bases and at J to 8 bases, leaving 7 bases not matched to a gene. CDR1 and CDR2 (germline): MGHRA, YSYEKL. The DNA for the CDR3 is TGCGCCAGCAGCCAAGATCGGGGACTAGCGGGGGGGCACCATGAGCAGTTCTTC. As protein: CASSQDRGLAGGHHEQFF.

This clone was seen a handful of times. This chain joins TRBV19 and TRBJ1-2; 9 bases line up with TRBD1. With 3 bases clipped from V and 3 bases from J, the junction kept 5 bases outside the gene matches. This CDR3 region has 15 residues. Germline CDR1 LNHDA, CDR2 SQIVND (reference sequence). The CDR3 nucleotides read TGTGCCAGTAGTATGGGACAGGGCACTTACTATGGCTACACCTTC. It codes for CASSMGQGTYYGYTF.

This rearrangement joins TRBV10-2 to TRBJ2-2; 10 positions match TRBD1. Unmatched junction bases numbered 12, after V lost 8 bases and J lost 6 bases. The CDR3 covers 16 residues. The germline CDR1 and CDR2 sequences are WSHSY and SAAADI. The CDR3 DNA reads as TGCGCCAGCCACCGGGACAGGGGCCCGAGGGCCGGGGAGCTGTTTTTT. As protein: CASHRDRGPRAGELFF.

A few counts support this clone. The chain combines TRBV4-3 with TRBJ1-2, with D unresolved. The germline V and J ends were trimmed by 0 bases and 6 bases, with 14 bases remaining between them. Per the germline V gene, CDR1 is LGHNA and CDR2 is YSLEER. The CDR3 totals 15 residues. Here the CDR3 reads CASSQDLVHQDGYTF. The CDR3 DNA reads as TGCGCCAGCAGCCAAGATTTGGTGCACCAGGATGGCTACACCTTC.

The chain couples TRBV7-6 to TRBJ2-1; 12 bases match TRBD2. The V segment lost 4 bases and the J segment 7 bases; nucleotides outside the gene matches: 11. Germline V gene sequence: CDR1 SGHVS, CDR2 FNYEAQ. The CDR3 contains 17 residues. As DNA, the CDR3 is TGTGCCAGCAGCTCTCCTAGCGGGGGGGCCGGGAGGAATGAGCAGTTCTTC. Translated: CASSSPSGGAGRNEQFF.

CDR3 region: CASTKLPGQDKNTEAFF. The CDR3 DNA follows: TGTGCCAGTACCAAACTCCCGGGACAGGACAAGAACACTGAAGCTTTCTTT. The chain uses TRBV19 and TRBJ1-1, with 8 bases fitting TRBD1. V shed 7 bases and J 1 base; nucleotides not matched to a gene: 14. Germline V lookup: CDR1 LNHDA, CDR2 SQIVND (reference sequence). The CDR3 consists of 17 residues. Based on the CDR3 plus reference TRBV19 and TRBJ1-1, the full variable domain is DGGITQSPKYLFRKEGQNVTLSCEQNLNHDAMYWYRQDPGQGLRLIYYSQIVNDFQKGDIAEGYSVSREKKESFPLTVTSAQKNPTAFYLCASTKLPGQDKNTEAFFGQGTRLTVV.

This chain connects TRBV19 to TRBJ1-6, with 9 nucleotides matching TRBD1. CDR3 length: 15 residues. Germline V gene data show CDR1 as LNHDA and CDR2 as SQIVND (reference sequence). V lost 6 bases and J lost 7; bases outside the gene matches: 7. For the CDR3, the DNA is TGTGCCAGTAGGGACCCACAGGGGGCGAATTCACCCCTCCACTTT. Its translation is CASRDPQGANSPLHF.

The V call is TRBV19, the J call TRBJ1-3; perhaps TRBD1 as D (6 bases). The CDR3 consists of 16 residues. The V end was cut by 7 bases, the J end by 0 bases, with 16 bases between. Germline values: CDR1 LNHDA, CDR2 SQIVND (reference sequence). In DNA form, the CDR3 reads TGTGCCAGTACCACGGGAGGGGGACGCTCTGGAAACACCATATATTTT. It is translated as CASTTGGGRSGNTIYF.

This clone was observed a handful of times. The gene calls are TRBV11-3 and TRBJ1-2; D is uncertain. The germline gives CDR1 SGHNT, CDR2 YENEEA. Trimming took 5 bases from V and 7 from J, leaving 14 bases between them. The CDR3 has 13 amino acids. The CDR3 bases are TGTGCCAGCAGCGAGACAAGGTCCCGTGGCTACACCTTC. It is translated as CASSETRSRGYTF.

On this clone: One end of the junction fails to match germline, which may point to a read error. The chain is built from TRBV18 and TRBJ2-5; TRBD1 aligns across 7 bases. This CDR3 contains 13 residues. CDR1 is KGHSH and CDR2 is LQKENI in the germline V gene. CDR3 sequence: CASSPQGRETQYF. The CDR3 DNA is TGTGCCAGCTCTCCACAGGGGCGGGAGACCCAGTACTTC.

V and J are TRBV6-1 and TRBJ1-2; D perhaps matches TRBD1 (6 bases). This CDR3 contains 14 residues. CDR1 MNHNS and CDR2 SASEGT come from the germline V gene. The V end was cut by 2 bases, the J end by 7 bases, with 14 bases between. CDR3 loop: CASSELGGGVGYTF. The CDR3 DNA sequence: TGTGCCAGCAGTGAATTAGGAGGGGGGGTTGGCTACACCTTC.

The chain joins TRBV29-1 to TRBJ1-2; TRBD1 might be the D (5 bases). Per the germline V gene, CDR1 is SQVTM and CDR2 is ANQGSEA. The CDR3 totals 13 residues. Trimming stripped 6 bases from V and 8 bases from J, with 19 bases between. CDR3 in amino acids: CSVDRPGRQGYTF. Here the CDR3 DNA reads TGCAGCGTGGACCGGCCAGGCCGACAGGGCTACACCTTC.